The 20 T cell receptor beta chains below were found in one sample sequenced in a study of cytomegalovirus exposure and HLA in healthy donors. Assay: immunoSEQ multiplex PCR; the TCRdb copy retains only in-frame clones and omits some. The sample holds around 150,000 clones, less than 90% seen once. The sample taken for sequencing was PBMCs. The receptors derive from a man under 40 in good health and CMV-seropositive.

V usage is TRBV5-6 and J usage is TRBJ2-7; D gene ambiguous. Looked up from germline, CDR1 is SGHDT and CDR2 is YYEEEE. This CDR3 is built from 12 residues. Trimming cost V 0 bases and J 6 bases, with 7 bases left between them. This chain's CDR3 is CASSLGPVEQYF. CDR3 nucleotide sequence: TGTGCCAGCAGCTTGGGCCCGGTCGAGCAGTACTTC. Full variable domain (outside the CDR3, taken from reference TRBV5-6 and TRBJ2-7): DAGVTQSPTHLIKTRGQQVTLRCSPKSGHDTVSWYQQALGQGPQFIFQYYEEEERQRGNFPDRFSGHQFPNYSSELNVNALLLGDSALYLCASSLGPVEQYFGPGTRLTVT.

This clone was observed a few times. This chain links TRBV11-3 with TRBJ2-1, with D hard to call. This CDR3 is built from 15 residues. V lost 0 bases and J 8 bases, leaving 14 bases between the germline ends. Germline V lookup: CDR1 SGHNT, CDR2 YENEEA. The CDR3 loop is CASSLDGLRLDEQFF. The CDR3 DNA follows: TGTGCCAGCAGCTTAGACGGCCTACGCCTAGATGAGCAGTTCTTC.

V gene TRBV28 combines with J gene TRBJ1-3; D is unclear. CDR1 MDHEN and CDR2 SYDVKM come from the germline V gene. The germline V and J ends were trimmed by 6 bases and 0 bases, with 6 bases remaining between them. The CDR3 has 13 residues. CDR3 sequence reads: CASSYASGNTIYF. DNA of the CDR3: TGTGCCAGCAGCTATGCCTCTGGAAACACCATATATTTT.

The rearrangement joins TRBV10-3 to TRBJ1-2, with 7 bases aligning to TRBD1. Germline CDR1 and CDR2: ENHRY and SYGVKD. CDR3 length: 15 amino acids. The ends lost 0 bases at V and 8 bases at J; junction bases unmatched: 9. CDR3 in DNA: TGTGCCATCAGTGAGTCGAAAGGGGGCGCCGAGGGCTACACCTTC. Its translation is CAISESKGGAEGYTF.

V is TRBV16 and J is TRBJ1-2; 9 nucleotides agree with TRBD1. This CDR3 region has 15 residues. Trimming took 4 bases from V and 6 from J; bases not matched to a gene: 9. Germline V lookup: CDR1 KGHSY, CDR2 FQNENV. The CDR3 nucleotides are TGTGCCAGCAGCCTCTACAGGGGGCGCGGAAATGGCTACACCTTC. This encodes CASSLYRGRGNGYTF.

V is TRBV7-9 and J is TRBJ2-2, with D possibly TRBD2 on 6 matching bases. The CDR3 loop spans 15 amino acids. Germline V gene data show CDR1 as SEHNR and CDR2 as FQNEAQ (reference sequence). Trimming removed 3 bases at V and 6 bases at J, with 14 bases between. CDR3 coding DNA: TGTGCCAGCAGCTTCACAGTCTCGGGAGCCGGGGAGCTGTTTTTT. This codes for CASSFTVSGAGELFF.

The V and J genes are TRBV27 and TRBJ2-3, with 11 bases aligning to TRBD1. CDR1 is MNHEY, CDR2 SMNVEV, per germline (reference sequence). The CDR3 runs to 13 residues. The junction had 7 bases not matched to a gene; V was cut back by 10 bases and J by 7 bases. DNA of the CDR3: TGTGCCACCCGAGGACAGGGGGCGAATACGCAGTATTTT. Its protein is CATRGQGANTQYF.

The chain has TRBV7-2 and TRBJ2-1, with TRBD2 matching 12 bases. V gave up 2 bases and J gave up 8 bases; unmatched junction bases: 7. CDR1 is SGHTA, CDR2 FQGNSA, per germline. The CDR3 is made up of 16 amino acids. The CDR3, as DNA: TGTGCCAGCAGCTTAAAGGGACTAGCGGGTGGCTATGAGCAGTTCTTC. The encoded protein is CASSLKGLAGGYEQFF. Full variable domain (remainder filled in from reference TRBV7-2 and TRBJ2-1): GAGVSQSPSNKVTEKGKDVELRCDPISGHTALYWYRQSLGQGLEFLIYFQGNSAPDKSGLPSDRFSAERTGGSVSTLTIQRTQQEDSAVYLCASSLKGLAGGYEQFFGPGTRLTVL.

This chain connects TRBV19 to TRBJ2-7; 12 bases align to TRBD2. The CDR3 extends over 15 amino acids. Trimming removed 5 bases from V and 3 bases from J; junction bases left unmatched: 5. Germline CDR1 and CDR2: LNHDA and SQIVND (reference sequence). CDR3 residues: CASSLTTSGSYEQYF. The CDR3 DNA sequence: TGTGCCAGTAGTCTGACGACTAGCGGGAGCTACGAGCAGTACTTC.

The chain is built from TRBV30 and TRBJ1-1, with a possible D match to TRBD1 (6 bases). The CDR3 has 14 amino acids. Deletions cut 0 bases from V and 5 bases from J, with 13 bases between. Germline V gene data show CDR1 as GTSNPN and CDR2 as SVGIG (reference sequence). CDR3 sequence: CAWSVRGGATEAFF. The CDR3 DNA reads TGTGCCTGGAGTGTACGGGGGGGGGCGACTGAAGCTTTCTTT.

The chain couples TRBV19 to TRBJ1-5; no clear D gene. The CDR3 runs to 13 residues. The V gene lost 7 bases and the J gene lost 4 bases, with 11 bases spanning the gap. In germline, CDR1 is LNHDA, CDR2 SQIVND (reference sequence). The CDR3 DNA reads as TGTGCCAGTATACCCCCCCGGAATCAGCCCCAGCATTTT. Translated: CASIPPRNQPQHF. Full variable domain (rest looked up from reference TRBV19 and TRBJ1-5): DGGITQSPKYLFRKEGQNVTLSCEQNLNHDAMYWYRQDPGQGLRLIYYSQIVNDFQKGDIAEGYSVSREKKESFPLTVTSAQKNPTAFYLCASIPPRNQPQHFGDGTRLSIL.

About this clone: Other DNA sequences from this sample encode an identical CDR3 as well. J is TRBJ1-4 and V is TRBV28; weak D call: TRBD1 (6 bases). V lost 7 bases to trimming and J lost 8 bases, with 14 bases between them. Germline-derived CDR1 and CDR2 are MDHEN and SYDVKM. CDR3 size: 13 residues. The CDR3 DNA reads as TGTGCCAGCACCCTCCCGGGGGGCGAAAAACTGTTTTTT. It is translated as CASTLPGGEKLFF.

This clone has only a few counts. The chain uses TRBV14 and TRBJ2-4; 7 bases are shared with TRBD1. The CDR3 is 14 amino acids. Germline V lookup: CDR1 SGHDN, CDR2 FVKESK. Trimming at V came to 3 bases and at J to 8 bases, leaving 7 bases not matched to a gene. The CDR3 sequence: CASSHRDSPYIQYF. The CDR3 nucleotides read TGTGCCAGCAGCCACCGGGACAGCCCGTACATTCAGTACTTC.

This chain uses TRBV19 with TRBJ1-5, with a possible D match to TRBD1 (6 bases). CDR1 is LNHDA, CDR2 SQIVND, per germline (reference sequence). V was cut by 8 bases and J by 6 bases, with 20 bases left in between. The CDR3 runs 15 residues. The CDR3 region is CASGLMSGDSQPQHF. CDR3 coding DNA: TGTGCCAGTGGGCTTATGTCAGGGGATAGTCAGCCCCAGCATTTT.

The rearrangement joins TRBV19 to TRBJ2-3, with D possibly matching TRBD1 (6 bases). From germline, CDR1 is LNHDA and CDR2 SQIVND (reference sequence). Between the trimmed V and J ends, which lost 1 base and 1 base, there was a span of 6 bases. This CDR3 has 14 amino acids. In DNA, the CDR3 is TGTGCCAGTAGTATAGGACAGGGCACAGATACGCAGTATTTT. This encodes CASSIGQGTDTQYF.

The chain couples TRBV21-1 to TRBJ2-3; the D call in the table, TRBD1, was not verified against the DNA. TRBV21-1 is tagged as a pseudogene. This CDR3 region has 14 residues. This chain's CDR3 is CASSKGHRSDTQYF. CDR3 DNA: TGTGCCAGCAGCAAGGGACATAGATCAGATACGCAGTATTTT.

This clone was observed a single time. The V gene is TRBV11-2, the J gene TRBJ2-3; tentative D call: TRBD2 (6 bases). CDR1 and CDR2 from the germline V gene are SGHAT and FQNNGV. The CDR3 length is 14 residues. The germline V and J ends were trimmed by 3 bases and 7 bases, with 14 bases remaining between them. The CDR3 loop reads CASSFPGARHTQYF. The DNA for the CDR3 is TGTGCCAGCAGCTTCCCGGGAGCCCGCCATACGCAGTATTTT.

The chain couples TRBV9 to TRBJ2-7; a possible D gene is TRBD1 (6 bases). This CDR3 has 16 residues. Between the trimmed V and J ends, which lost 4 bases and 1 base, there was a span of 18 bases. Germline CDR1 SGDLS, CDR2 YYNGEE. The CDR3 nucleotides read TGTGCCAGCAGCCCCAGGGACACTCCCAATTCCTACGAGCAGTACTTC. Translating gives CASSPRDTPNSYEQYF. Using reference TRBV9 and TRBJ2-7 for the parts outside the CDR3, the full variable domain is DSGVTQTPKHLITATGQRVTLRCSPRSGDLSVYWYQQSLDQGLQFLIQYYNGEERAKGNILERFSAQQFPDLHSELNLSSLELGDSALYFCASSPRDTPNSYEQYFGPGTRLTVT.

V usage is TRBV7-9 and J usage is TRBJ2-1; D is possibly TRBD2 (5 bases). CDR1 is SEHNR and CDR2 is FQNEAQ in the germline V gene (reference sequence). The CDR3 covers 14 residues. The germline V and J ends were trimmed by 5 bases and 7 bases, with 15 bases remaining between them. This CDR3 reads CASSPDWSGNEQFF. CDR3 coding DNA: TGTGCCAGCAGCCCAGACTGGTCGGGGAATGAGCAGTTCTTC. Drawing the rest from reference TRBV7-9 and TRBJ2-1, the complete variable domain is DTGVSQNPRHKITKRGQNVTFRCDPISEHNRLYWYRQTLGQGPEFLTYFQNEAQLEKSRLLSDRFSAERPKGSFSTLEIQRTEQGDSAMYLCASSPDWSGNEQFFGPGTRLTVL.

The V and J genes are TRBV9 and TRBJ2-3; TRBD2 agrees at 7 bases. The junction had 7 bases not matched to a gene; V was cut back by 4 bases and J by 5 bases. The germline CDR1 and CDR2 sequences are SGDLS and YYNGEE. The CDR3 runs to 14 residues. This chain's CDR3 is CASSPAGRVDTQYF. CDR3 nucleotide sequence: TGTGCCAGCAGCCCAGCGGGGCGGGTAGATACGCAGTATTTT.